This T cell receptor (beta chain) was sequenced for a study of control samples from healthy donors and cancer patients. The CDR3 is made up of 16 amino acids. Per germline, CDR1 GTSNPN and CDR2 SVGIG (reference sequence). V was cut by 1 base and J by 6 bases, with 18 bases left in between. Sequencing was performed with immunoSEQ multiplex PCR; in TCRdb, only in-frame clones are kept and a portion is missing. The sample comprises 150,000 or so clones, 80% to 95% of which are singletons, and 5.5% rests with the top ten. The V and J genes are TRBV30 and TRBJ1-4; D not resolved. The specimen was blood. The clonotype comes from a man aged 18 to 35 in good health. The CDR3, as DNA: TGTGCCTGGAGTGGGGGTCAGAGGTGGATTTATGAAAAACTGTTTTTT. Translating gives CAWSGGQRWIYEKLFF.